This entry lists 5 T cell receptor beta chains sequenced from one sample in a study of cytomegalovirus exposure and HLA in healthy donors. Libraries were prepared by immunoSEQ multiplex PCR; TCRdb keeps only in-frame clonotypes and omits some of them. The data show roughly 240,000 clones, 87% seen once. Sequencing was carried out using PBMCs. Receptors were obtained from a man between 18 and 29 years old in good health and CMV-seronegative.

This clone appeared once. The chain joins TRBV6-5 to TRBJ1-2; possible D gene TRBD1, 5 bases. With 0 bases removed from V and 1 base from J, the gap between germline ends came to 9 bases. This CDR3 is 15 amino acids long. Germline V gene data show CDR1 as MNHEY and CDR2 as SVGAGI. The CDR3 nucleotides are TGTGCCAGCAGTTACTCCGGGGGATTTAACTATGGCTACACCTTC. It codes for CASSYSGGFNYGYTF.

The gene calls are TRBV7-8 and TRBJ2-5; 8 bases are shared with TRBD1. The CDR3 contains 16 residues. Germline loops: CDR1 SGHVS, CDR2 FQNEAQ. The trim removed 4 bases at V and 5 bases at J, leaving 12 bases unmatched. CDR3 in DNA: TGTGCCAGCAGCTATGAAGGACGAGCAGGGGGCGAGACCCAGTACTTC. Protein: CASSYEGRAGGETQYF.

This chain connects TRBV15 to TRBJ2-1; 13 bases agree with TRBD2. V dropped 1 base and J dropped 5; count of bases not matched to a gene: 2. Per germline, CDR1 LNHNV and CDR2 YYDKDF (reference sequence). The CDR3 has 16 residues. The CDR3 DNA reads TGTGCCACCAGCAGAGGGGGACTAGCGGGACACAATGAGCAGTTCTTC. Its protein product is CATSRGGLAGHNEQFF.

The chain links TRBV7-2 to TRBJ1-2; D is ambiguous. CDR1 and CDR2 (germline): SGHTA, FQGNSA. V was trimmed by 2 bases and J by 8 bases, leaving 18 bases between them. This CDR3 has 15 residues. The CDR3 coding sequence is TGTGCCAGCAGCTTAACCGAAGCCCACTATGGGGGCTACACCTTC. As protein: CASSLTEAHYGGYTF.

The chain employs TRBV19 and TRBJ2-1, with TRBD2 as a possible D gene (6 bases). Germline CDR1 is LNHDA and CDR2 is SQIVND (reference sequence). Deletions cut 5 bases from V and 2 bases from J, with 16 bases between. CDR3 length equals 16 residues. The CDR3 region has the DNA TGTGCCAGTAGTCAGGGACTCTTTGACACCTACAATGAGCAGTTCTTC. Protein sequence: CASSQGLFDTYNEQFF.